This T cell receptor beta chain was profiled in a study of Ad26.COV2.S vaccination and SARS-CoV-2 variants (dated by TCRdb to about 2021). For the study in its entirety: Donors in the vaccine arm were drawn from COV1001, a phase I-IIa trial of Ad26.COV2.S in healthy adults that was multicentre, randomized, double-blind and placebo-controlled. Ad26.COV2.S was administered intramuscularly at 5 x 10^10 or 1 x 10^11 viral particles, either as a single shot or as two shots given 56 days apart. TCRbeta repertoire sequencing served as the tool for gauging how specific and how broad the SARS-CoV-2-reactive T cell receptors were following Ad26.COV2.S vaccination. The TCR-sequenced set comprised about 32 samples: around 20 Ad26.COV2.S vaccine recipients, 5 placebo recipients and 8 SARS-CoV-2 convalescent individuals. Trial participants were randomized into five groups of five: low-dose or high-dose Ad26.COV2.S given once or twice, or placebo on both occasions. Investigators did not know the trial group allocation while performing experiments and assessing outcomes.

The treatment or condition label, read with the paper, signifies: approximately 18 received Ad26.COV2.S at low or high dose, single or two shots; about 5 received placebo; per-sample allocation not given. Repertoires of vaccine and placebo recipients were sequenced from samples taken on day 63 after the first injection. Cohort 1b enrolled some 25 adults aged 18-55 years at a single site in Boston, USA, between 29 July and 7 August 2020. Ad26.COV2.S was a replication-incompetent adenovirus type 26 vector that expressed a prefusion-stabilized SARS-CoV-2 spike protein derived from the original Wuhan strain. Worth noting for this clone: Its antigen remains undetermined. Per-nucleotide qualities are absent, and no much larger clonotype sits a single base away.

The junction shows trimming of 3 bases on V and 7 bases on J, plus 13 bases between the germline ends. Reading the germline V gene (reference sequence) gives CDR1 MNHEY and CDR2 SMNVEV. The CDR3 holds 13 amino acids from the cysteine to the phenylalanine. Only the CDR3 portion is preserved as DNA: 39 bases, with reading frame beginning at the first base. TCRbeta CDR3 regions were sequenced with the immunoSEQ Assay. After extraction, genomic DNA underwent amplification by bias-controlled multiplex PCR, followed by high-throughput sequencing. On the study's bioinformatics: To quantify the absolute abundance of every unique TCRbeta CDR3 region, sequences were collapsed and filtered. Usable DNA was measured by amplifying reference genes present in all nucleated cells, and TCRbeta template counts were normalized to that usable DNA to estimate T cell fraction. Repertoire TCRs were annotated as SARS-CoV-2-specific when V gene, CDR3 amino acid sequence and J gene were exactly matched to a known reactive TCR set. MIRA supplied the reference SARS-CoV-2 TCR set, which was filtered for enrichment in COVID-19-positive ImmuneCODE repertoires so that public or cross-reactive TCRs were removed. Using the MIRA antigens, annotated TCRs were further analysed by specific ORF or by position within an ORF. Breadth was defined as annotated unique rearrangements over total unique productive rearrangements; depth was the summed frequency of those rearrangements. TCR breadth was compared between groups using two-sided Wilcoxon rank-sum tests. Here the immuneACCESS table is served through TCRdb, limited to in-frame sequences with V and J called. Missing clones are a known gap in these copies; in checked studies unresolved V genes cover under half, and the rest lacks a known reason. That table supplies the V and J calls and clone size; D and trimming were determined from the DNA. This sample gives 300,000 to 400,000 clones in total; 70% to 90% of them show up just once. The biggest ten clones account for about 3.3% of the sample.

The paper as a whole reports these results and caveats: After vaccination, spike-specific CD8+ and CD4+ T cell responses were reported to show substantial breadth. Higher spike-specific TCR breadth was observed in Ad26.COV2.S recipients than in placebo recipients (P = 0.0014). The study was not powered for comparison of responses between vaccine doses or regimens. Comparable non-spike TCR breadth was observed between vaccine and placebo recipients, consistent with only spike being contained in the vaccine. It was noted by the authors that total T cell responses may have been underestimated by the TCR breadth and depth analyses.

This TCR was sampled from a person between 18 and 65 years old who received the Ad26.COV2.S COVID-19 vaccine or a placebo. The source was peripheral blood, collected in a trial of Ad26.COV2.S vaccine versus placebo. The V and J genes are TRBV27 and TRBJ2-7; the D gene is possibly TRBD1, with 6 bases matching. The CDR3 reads CASSLTGPWEQYF. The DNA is TGTGCCAGCAGTTTGACAGGCCCTTGGGAGCAGTACTTC.